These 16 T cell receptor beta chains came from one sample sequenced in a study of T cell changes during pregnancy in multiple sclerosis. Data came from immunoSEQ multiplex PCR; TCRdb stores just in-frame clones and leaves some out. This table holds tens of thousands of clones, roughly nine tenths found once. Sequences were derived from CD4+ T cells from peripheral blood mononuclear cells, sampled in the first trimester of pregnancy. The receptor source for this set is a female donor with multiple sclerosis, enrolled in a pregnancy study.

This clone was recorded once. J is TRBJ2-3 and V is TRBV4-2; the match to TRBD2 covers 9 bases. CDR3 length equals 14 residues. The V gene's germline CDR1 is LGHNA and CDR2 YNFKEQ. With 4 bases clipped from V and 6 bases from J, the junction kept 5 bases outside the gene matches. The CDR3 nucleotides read TGTGCCAGCAGCCCGGCGGGAGGGTTGGATACGCAGTATTTT. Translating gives CASSPAGGLDTQYF.

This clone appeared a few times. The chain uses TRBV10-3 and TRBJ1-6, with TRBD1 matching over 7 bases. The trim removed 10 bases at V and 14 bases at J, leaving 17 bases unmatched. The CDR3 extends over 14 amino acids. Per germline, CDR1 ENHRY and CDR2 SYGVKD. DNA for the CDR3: TGTGCCACCGGACAGGCCTTAGATGTGATAGCCCTCCACTTT. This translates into CATGQALDVIALHF.

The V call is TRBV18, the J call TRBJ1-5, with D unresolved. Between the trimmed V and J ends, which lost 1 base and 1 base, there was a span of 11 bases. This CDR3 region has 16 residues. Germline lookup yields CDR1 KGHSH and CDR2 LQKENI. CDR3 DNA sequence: TGTGCCAGCTCACCACTGCTAATCCGGAGCAATCAGCCCCAGCATTTT. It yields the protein CASSPLLIRSNQPQHF.

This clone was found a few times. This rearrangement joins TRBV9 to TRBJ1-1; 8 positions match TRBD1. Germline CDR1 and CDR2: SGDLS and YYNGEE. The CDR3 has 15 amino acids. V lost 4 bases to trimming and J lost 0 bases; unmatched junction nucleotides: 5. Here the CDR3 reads CASSPRDRLNTEAFF. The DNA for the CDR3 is TGTGCCAGCAGCCCCCGGGACAGGCTGAACACTGAAGCTTTCTTT.

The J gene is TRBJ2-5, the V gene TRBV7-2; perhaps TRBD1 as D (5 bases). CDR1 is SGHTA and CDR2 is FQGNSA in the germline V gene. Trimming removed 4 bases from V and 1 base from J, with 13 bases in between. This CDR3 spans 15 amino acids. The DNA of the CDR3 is TGTGCCAGCAGCTCAAATCGACAGAGCCAAGAGACCCAGTACTTC. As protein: CASSSNRQSQETQYF.

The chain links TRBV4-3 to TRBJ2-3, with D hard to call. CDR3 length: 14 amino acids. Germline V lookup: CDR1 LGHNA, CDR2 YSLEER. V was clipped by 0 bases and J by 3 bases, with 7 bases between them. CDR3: CASSQDPRTDTQYF. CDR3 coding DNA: TGCGCCAGCAGCCAAGATCCCCGGACAGATACGCAGTATTTT.

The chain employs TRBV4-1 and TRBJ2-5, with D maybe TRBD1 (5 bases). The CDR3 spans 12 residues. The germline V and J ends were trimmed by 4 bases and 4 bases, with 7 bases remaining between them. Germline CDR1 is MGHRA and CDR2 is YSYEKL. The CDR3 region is CASSPGLETQYF. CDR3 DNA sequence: TGCGCCAGCAGCCCAGGGTTAGAGACCCAGTACTTC.

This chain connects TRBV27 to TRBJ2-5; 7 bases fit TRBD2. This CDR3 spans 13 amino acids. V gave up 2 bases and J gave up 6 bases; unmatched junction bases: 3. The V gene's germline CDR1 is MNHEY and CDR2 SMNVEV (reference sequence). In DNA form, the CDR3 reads TGTGCCAGCAGTTTAGGGGGGGAGAAGACCCAGTACTTC. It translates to CASSLGGEKTQYF.

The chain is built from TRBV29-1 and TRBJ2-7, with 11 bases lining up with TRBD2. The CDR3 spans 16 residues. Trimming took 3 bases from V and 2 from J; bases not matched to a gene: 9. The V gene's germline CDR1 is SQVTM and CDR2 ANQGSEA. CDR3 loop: CSVDGLAGGPTYEQYF. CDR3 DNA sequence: TGCAGCGTTGATGGGCTAGCGGGGGGCCCGACCTACGAGCAGTACTTC.

In nucleotides, the CDR3 is TGTGCCAGCAGCACAGCGGGGGGGGGCACAGATACGCAGTATTTT. Protein product: CASSTAGGGTDTQYF. This sequence joins TRBV7-2 and TRBJ2-3, with 10 bases matching TRBD2. Losses at the gene ends were 5 bases for V and 1 base for J; bases not matched to a gene: 3. Germline CDR1 and CDR2: SGHTA and FQGNSA. This CDR3 region has 15 residues.

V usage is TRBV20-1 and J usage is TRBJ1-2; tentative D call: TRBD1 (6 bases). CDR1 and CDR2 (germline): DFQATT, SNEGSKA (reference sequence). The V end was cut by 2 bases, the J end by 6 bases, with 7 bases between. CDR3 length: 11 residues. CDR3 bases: TGCAGTGCTAGAACAGGGCATGGCTACACCTTC. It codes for CSARTGHGYTF.

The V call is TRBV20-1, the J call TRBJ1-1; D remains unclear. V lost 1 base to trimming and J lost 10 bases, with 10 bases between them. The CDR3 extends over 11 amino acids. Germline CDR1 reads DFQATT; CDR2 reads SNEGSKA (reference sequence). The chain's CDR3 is CSARGEGVAFF. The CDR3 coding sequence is TGCAGTGCTAGAGGGGAGGGAGTAGCTTTCTTT.

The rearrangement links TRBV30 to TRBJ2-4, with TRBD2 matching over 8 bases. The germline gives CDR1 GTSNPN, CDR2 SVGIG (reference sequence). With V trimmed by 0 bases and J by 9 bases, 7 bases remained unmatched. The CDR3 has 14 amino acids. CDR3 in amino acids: CAWSVRGRGVIQYF. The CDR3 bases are TGTGCCTGGAGTGTACGAGGGCGGGGGGTCATTCAGTACTTC.

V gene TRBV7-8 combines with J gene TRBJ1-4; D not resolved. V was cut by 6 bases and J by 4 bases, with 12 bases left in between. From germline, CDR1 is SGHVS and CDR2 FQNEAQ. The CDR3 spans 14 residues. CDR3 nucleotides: TGTGCCAGCAGTCTCACGGGAGTTAATGAAAAACTGTTTTTT. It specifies CASSLTGVNEKLFF.

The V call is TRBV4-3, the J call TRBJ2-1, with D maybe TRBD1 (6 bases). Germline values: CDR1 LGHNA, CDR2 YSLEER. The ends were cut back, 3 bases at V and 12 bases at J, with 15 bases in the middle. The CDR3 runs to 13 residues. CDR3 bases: TGCGCCAGCAGCCAGGGCACAGGGCTAGGGCAGTTCTTC. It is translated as CASSQGTGLGQFF.

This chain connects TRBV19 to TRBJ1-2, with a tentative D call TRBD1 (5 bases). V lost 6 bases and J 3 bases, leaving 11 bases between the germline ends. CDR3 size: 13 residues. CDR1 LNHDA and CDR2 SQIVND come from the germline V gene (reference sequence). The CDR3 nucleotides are TGTGCCAGTAGACTACAAGGGGACTATGGCTACACCTTC. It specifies CASRLQGDYGYTF.